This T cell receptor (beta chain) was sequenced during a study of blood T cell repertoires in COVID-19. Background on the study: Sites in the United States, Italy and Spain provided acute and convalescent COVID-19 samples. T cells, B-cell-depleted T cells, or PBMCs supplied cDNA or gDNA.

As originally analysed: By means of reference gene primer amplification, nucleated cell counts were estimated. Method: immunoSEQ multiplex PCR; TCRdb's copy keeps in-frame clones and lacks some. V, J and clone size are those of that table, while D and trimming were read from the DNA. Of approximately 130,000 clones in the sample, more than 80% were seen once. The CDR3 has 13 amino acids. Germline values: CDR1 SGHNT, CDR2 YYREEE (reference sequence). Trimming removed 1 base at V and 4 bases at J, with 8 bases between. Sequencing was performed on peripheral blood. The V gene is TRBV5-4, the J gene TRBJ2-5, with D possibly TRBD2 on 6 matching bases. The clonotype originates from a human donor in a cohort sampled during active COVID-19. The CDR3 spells CASSLHGRETQYF. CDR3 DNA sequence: TGTGCCAGCAGCTTGCACGGGAGAGAGACCCAGTACTTC. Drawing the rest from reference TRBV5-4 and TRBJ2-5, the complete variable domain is ETGVTQSPTHLIKTRGQQVTLRCSSQSGHNTVSWYQQALGQGPQFIFQYYREEENGRGNFPPRFSGLQFPNYSSELNVNALELDDSALYLCASSLHGRETQYFGPGTRLLVL.